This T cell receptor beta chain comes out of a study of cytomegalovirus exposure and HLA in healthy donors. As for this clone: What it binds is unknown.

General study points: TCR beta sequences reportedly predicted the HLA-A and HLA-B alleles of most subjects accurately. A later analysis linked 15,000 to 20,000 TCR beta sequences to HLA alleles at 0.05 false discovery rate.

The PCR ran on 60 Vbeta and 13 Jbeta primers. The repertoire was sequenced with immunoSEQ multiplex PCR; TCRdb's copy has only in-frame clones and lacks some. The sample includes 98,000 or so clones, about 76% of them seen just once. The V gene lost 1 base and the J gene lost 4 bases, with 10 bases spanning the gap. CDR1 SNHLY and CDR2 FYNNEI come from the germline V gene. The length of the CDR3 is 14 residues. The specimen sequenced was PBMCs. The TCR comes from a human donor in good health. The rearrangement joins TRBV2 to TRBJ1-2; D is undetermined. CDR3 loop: CASSEVSGIYGYTF. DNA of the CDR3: TGTGCCAGCAGTGAAGTTTCCGGGATCTATGGCTACACCTTC. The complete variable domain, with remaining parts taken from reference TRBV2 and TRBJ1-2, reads EPEVTQTPSHQVTQMGQEVILRCVPISNHLYFYWYRQILGQKVEFLVSFYNNEISEKSEIFDDQFSVERPDGSNFTLKIRSTKLEDSAMYFCASSEVSGIYGYTFGSGTRLTVV.